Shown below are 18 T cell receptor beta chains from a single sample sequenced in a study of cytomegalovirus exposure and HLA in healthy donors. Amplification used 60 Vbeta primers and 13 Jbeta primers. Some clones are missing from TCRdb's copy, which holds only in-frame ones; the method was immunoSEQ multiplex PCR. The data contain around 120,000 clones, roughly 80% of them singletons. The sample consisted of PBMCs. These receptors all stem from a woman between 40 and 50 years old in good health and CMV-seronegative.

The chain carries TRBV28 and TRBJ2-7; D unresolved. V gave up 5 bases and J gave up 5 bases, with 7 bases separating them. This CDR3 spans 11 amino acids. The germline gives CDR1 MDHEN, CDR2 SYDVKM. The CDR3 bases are TGTGCCAGCAGTAATTACAACGAGCAGTACTTC. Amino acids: CASSNYNEQYF.

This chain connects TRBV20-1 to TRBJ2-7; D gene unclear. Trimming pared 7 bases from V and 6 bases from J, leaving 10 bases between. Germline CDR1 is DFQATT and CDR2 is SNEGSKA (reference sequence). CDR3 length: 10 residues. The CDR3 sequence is CSVSQAEQYF. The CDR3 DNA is TGCAGTGTAAGCCAAGCCGAGCAGTACTTC.

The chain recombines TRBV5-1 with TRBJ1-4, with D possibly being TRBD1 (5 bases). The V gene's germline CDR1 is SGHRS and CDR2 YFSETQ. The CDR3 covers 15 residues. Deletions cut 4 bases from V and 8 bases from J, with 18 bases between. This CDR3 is CASSPGPTGGEKLFF. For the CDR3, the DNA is TGCGCCAGCAGCCCAGGACCGACTGGGGGGGAAAAACTGTTTTTT. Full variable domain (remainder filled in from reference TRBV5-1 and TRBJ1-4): KAGVTQTPRYLIKTRGQQVTLSCSPISGHRSVSWYQQTPGQGLQFLFEYFSETQRNKGNFPGRFSGRQFSNSRSEMNVSTLELGDSALYLCASSPGPTGGEKLFFGSGTQLSVL.

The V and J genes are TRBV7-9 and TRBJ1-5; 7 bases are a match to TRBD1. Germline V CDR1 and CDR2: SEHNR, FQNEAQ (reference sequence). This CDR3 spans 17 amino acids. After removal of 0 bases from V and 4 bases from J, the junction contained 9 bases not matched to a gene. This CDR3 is CASSLAGPTGLNQPQHF. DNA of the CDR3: TGTGCCAGCAGCTTAGCGGGGCCGACAGGGTTGAATCAGCCCCAGCATTTT.

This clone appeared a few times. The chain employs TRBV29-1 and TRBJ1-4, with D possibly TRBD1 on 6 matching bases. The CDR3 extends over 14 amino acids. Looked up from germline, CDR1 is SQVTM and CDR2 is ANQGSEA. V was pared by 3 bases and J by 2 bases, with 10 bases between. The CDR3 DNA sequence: TGCAGCGTTGAGGGGACAACCACTAATGAAAAACTGTTTTTT. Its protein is CSVEGTTTNEKLFF. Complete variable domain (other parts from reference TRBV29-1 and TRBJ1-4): SAVISQKPSRDICQRGTSLTIQCQVDSQVTMMFWYRQQPGQSLTLIATANQGSEATYESGFVIDKFPISRPNLTFSTLTVSNMSPEDSSIYLCSVEGTTTNEKLFFGSGTQLSVL.

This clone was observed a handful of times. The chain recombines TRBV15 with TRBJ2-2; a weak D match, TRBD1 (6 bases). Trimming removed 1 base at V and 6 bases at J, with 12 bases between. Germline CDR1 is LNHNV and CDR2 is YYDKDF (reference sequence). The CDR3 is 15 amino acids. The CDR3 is CATSRGGQGAGELFF. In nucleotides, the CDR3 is TGTGCCACCAGCAGAGGGGGACAAGGGGCCGGGGAGCTGTTTTTT.

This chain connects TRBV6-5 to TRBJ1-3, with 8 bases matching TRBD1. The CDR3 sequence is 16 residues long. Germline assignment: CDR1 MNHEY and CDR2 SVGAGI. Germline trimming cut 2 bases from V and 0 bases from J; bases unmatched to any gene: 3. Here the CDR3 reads CASSYGGQDSGNTIYF. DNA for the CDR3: TGTGCCAGCAGTTACGGGGGACAGGACTCTGGAAACACCATATATTTT.

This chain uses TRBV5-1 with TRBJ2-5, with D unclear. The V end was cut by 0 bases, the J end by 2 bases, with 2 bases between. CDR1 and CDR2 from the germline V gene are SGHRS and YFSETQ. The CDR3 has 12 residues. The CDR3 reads CASSLAQETQYF. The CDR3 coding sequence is TGCGCCAGCAGCTTGGCTCAAGAGACCCAGTACTTC.

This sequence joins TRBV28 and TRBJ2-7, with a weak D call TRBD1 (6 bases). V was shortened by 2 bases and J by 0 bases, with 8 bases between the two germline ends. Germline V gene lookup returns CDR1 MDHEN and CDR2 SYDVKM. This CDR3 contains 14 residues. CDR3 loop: CASSLGGSSYEQYF. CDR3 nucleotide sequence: TGTGCCAGCAGTTTAGGGGGCAGCTCCTACGAGCAGTACTTC.

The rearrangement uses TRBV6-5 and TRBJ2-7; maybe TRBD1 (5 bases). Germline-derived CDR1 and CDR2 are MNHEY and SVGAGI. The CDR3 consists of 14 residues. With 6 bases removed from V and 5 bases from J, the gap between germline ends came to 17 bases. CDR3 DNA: TGTGCCAGCAGCCGGCCCGCGCAGGGCCACGAGCAGTACTTC. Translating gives CASSRPAQGHEQYF.

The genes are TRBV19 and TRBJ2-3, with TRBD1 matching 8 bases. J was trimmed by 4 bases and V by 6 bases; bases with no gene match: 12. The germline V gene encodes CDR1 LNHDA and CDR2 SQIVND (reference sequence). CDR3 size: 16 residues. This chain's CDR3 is CASSKPTGAVADTQYF. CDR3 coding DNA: TGTGCCAGTAGCAAACCGACAGGGGCAGTAGCAGATACGCAGTATTTT. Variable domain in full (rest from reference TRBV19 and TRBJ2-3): DGGITQSPKYLFRKEGQNVTLSCEQNLNHDAMYWYRQDPGQGLRLIYYSQIVNDFQKGDIAEGYSVSREKKESFPLTVTSAQKNPTAFYLCASSKPTGAVADTQYFGPGTRLTVL.

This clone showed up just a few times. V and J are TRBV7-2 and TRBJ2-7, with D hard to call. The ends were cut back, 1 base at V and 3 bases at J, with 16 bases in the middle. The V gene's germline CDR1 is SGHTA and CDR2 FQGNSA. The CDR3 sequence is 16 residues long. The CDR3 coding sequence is TGTGCCAGCAGCTTAGTGGCATCTAGAGACGTCTACGAGCAGTACTTC. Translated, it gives CASSLVASRDVYEQYF.

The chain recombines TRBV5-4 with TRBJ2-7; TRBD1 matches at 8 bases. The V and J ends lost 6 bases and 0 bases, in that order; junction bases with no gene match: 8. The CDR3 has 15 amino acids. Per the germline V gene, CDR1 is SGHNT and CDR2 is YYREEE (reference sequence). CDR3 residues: CASTIRDRPSYEQYF. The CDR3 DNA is TGTGCCAGCACCATCCGGGACAGGCCCTCCTACGAGCAGTACTTC.

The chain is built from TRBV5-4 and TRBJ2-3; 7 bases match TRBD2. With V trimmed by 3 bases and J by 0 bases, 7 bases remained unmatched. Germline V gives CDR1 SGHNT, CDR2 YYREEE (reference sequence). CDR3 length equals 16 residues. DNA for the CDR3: TGTGCCAGCAGCTGGGGGGGAGGTTGGAGCACAGATACGCAGTATTTT. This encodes CASSWGGGWSTDTQYF.

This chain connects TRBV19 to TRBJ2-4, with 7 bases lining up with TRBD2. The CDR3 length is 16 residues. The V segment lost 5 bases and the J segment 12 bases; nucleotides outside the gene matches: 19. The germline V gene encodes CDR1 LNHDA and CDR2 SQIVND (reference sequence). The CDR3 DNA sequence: TGTGCCAGTAGTTCCCCGTGGGAGGGCCGGAAAGACAGTCAGTACTTC. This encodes CASSSPWEGRKDSQYF.

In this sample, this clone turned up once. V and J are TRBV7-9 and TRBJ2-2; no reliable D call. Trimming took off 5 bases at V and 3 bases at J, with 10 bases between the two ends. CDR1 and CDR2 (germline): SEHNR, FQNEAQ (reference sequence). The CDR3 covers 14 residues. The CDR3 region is CASSPFPYTGELFF. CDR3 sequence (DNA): TGTGCCAGCAGCCCCTTCCCTTACACCGGGGAGCTGTTTTTT.

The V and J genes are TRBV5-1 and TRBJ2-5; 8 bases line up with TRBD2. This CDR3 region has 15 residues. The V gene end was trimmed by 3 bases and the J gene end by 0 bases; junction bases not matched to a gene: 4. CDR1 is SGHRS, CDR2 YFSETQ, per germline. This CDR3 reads CASSSSLADQETQYF. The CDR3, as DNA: TGCGCCAGCAGCTCGTCACTAGCGGACCAAGAGACCCAGTACTTC. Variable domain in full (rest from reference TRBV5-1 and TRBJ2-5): KAGVTQTPRYLIKTRGQQVTLSCSPISGHRSVSWYQQTPGQGLQFLFEYFSETQRNKGNFPGRFSGRQFSNSRSEMNVSTLELGDSALYLCASSSSLADQETQYFGPGTRLLVL.

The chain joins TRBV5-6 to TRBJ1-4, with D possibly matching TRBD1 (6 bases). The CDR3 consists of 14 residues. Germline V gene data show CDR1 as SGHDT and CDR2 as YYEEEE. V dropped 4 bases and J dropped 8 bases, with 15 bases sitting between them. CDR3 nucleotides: TGTGCCAGCAGCGTGCAGGGGTTCGAAGAAAAACTGTTTTTT. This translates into CASSVQGFEEKLFF.